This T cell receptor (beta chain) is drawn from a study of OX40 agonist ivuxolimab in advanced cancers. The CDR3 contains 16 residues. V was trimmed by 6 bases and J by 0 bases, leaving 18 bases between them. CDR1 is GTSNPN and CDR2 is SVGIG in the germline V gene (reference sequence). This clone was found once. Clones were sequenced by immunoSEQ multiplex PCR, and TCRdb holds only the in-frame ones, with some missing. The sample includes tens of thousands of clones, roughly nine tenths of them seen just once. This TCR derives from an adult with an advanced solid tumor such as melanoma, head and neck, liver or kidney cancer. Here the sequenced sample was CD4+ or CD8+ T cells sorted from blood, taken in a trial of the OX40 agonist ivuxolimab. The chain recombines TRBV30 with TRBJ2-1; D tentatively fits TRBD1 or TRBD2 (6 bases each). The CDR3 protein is CACKEGGGISYNEQFF. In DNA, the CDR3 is TGTGCCTGCAAAGAAGGAGGGGGGATCTCCTACAATGAGCAGTTCTTC.